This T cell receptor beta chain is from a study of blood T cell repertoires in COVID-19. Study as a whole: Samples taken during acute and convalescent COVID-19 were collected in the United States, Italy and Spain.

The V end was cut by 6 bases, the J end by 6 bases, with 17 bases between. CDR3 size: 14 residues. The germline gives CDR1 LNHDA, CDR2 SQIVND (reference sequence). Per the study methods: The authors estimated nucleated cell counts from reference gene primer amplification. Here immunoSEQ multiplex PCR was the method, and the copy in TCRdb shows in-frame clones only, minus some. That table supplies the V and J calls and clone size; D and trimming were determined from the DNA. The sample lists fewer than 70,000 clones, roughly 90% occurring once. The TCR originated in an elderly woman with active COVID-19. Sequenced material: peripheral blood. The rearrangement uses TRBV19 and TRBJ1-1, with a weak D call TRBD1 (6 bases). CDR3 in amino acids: CASSPRGAGAEAFF. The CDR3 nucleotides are TGTGCCAGTAGCCCGAGGGGGGCGGGGGCTGAAGCTTTCTTT.